This entry lists 6 T cell receptor beta chains sequenced from one sample in a study of T cell changes during pregnancy in multiple sclerosis. Profiling relied on immunoSEQ multiplex PCR, and the TCRdb table lists in-frame clones only, not all of them. The repertoire has about 70,000 clones, approximately 94% of them found once; the top ten carry 0.95% to 1.5%. The source was peripheral blood, collected in the third trimester of pregnancy. The origin of the receptors is a female donor with multiple sclerosis, enrolled in a pregnancy study.

This sequence joins TRBV9 and TRBJ2-3, with 7 nucleotides matching TRBD2. Germline CDR1 SGDLS, CDR2 YYNGEE. The CDR3 contains 15 residues. Trimming removed 0 bases from V and 2 bases from J; junction bases left unmatched: 3. The CDR3: CASSVVAGFTDTQYF. The DNA of the CDR3 is TGTGCCAGCAGCGTAGTAGCGGGCTTCACAGATACGCAGTATTTT.

This clone appeared a single time. This chain's CDR3 is CASRSDRGSYNEQFF. CDR3 sequence (DNA): TGCGCCAGCAGATCGGACAGGGGATCCTACAATGAGCAGTTCTTC. J is TRBJ2-1 and V is TRBV10-1; 9 bases align to TRBD1. With 6 bases clipped from V and 1 base from J, the junction kept 4 bases outside the gene matches. CDR1 is WNHNN, CDR2 SYGVQD, per germline (reference sequence). The length of the CDR3 is 15 residues.

The rearrangement uses TRBV27 and TRBJ1-5; TRBD1 might be the D (5 bases). The CDR3 runs 13 residues. CDR1 and CDR2 from the germline V gene are MNHEY and SMNVEV (reference sequence). Between the trimmed V and J ends, which lost 0 bases and 9 bases, there was a span of 9 bases. The CDR3 bases are TGTGCCAGCAGTTTATCCAGGGTCAGGCCCCAGCATTTT. It translates to CASSLSRVRPQHF.

The chain combines TRBV6-4 with TRBJ2-1; 12 nucleotides agree with TRBD2. Germline CDR1 reads MRHNA; CDR2 reads SNTAGT. V trimming: 4 bases; J trimming: 5 bases; junction bases outside the gene matches: 3. The CDR3 covers 15 residues. CDR3 sequence (DNA): TGTGCCAGCAGTGCGGGACTAGCGGGCCACAATGAGCAGTTCTTC. It translates to CASSAGLAGHNEQFF.

The chain combines TRBV11-2 with TRBJ1-4, with a tentative D call TRBD1 (6 bases). V lost 5 bases, J lost 0 bases, and 10 bases lay in between. The CDR3 is made up of 15 amino acids. Germline CDR1 reads SGHAT; CDR2 reads FQNNGV. The CDR3 protein is CASSRGGATNEKLFF. The CDR3, as DNA: TGTGCCAGCAGCAGAGGGGGAGCAACTAATGAAAAACTGTTTTTT.

J is TRBJ2-7 and V is TRBV4-2, with D possibly TRBD2 on 6 matching bases. The CDR3 totals 15 residues. Trimming removed 3 bases from V and 1 base from J, with 13 bases in between. In germline, CDR1 is LGHNA, CDR2 YNFKEQ. DNA for the CDR3: TGTGCCAGCAGCCACGGCGAGGGAGGTTCCTACGAGCAGTACTTC. Protein product: CASSHGEGGSYEQYF.